This is a list of T cell receptor beta chains from one sample in a study of early T cells in non-severe SARS-CoV-2 infection. TCRdb called the 5' RACE reads again in MiXCR, with one record for every CDR3 protein. The sample contains about 79,000 distinct CDR3 sequences, roughly an eighth of which appear only once. The sequencing input was whole blood. The source of these receptors is an adult who was a healthcare worker with PCR-confirmed SARS-CoV-2 infection or an uninfected control (not recorded which). Each CDR3 is given with its conserved first and last residue. The D gene is left open where the match is weak. Not all rows give a size; the values are once, few, many and, for expanded clones, a class.

cdr3_aa cdr3_nt j_call clone_size d_call v_call
CASSFEPRGELFF TGTGCCAGCAGTTTCGAACCCCGCGGGGAGCTGTTTTTT TRBJ2-2 NA NA TRBV28
CSAFYSTREGGTQYF TGCAGTGCTTTCTACTCAACCCGGGAAGGAGGCACGCAGTATTTT TRBJ2-3 few NA TRBV20-1
CSVRKNNLKDNEQFF TGCAGTGTGCGGAAAAACAACCTCAAGGACAATGAGCAGTTCTTC TRBJ2-1 few NA TRBV20-1
CASSHNNEQFF TGTGCCAGCAGCCATAACAATGAGCAGTTCTTC TRBJ2-1 many NA TRBV28
CASSLSLSPQTGQAAFF TGTGCCAGCAGCTTATCCCTATCACCTCAGACAGGGCAAGCAGCTTTCTTT TRBJ1-1 many TRBD1 TRBV7-9
CASSYSGYGYTF TGTGCCAGCAGTTACTCTGGTTATGGCTACACCTTC TRBJ1-2 many NA TRBV6-5
CASSRTSGSYEQYF TGTGCCAGCAGTAGGACTAGCGGGAGCTACGAGCAGTACTTC TRBJ2-7 many TRBD2 TRBV28
CASTNGGQTDNEQFF TGTGCCAGCACCAATGGGGGACAGACAGACAATGAGCAGTTCTTC TRBJ2-1 NA TRBD1 TRBV5-4
CASSFPPGQGGTGELFF TGTGCCAGCAGCTTCCCTCCGGGACAGGGAGGGACCGGGGAGCTGTTTTTT TRBJ2-2 NA TRBD1 TRBV7-3
CASSLGEQGNQPQHF TGTGCCAGCAGCCTAGGGGAACAGGGCAATCAGCCCCAGCATTTT TRBJ1-5 many NA TRBV4-2
CASGPPQGNSGNTIYF TGTGCTAGTGGTCCTCCCCAGGGCAACTCTGGAAACACCATATATTTT TRBJ1-3 many NA TRBV12-5
CAISESALLAKNIQYF TGTGCCATCAGTGAGTCGGCCTTATTAGCCAAAAACATTCAGTACTTC TRBJ2-4 many NA TRBV10-3
CASSLHRTGARHGYTF TGTGCCAGCAGCTTACACAGGACAGGGGCAAGGCATGGCTACACCTTC TRBJ1-2 NA TRBD1 TRBV7-9
CASSPGLAGGEEQYF TGTGCCAGCAGTCCAGGACTAGCGGGAGGAGAAGAGCAGTACTTC TRBJ2-7 NA TRBD2 TRBV12-3/TRBV12-4
CASSFARSTDTQYF TGTGCCAGCAGTTTTGCCCGCAGCACAGATACGCAGTATTTT TRBJ2-3 NA NA TRBV12-3/TRBV12-4
CASSEAFSGRLSSYEQYF TGTGCCAGCAGTGAAGCCTTCTCAGGTCGACTAAGCTCATACGAGCAGTACTTC TRBJ2-7 many NA TRBV6-1
CASSLRRGADTGELFF TGTGCCAGCAGCTTACGGCGGGGGGCGGACACCGGGGAGCTGTTTTTT TRBJ2-2 few TRBD2 TRBV7-9
CASSLERGGRAFF TGTGCCAGCAGCTTAGAACGGGGTGGGCGAGCTTTCTTT TRBJ1-1 few NA TRBV7-2
CASSRTGKGTEAFF TGTGCCAGCAGTCGGACAGGGAAGGGCACTGAAGCTTTCTTT TRBJ1-1 many TRBD1 TRBV12-3/TRBV12-4
CASRAGTGGGQPQHF TGTGCCAGCAGGGCCGGGACAGGGGGAGGTCAGCCCCAGCATTTT TRBJ1-5 NA TRBD1 TRBV12-3/TRBV12-4
CASSWDRGNTIYF TGCGCCAGCAGCTGGGACAGAGGAAACACCATATATTTT TRBJ1-3 NA TRBD1 TRBV5-1
CASSLVLAGGEQFF TGCGCCAGCAGCTTGGTACTAGCGGGAGGAGAGCAGTTCTTC TRBJ2-1 NA TRBD2 TRBV5-1
CASSLVGQGARVTEAFF TGTGCCAGCAGCTTAGTCGGCCAGGGGGCAAGAGTCACTGAAGCTTTCTTT TRBJ1-1 NA TRBD1 TRBV11-1
CASSLEESSSYEQYF TGTGCCAGCAGTTTAGAGGAGTCGAGCTCCTACGAGCAGTACTTC TRBJ2-7 NA NA TRBV28
CASSSKAGGGYTF TGTGCCAGCAGTTCCAAAGCGGGGGGTGGCTACACCTTC TRBJ1-2 once NA TRBV6-5
CASSYSSRGPLDTEAFF TGTGCCAGCAGTTACTCGTCCCGGGGGCCGTTGGACACTGAAGCTTTCTTT TRBJ1-1 NA NA TRBV6-5
CASSLAEGGVTDTQYF TGCGCCAGCAGCTTGGCCGAGGGGGGTGTGACAGATACGCAGTATTTT TRBJ2-3 NA NA TRBV5-1
CASSSPMNTEAFF TGTGCCAGCAGTTCCCCTATGAACACTGAAGCTTTCTTT TRBJ1-1 few NA TRBV12-3/TRBV12-4
CASSPGTVLDQPQHF TGCGCCAGCAGCCCGGGGACAGTTCTTGATCAGCCCCAGCATTTT TRBJ1-5 many TRBD1 TRBV5-1
CASSFGVGGDTQYF TGTGCCAGCAGTTTTGGAGTGGGGGGAGATACGCAGTATTTT TRBJ2-3 NA NA TRBV28
CASGSGTGINSPLHF TGTGCTAGTGGTTCCGGGACAGGGATTAATTCACCCCTCCACTTT TRBJ1-6 many TRBD1 TRBV12-5
CASSSLVNTEAFF TGTGCCAGCAGCTCTCTCGTGAACACTGAAGCTTTCTTT TRBJ1-1 few NA TRBV7-3
CAGLYSRGHEQYF TGTGCCGGCCTGTATTCAAGGGGCCACGAGCAGTACTTC TRBJ2-7 NA NA TRBV6-4
CASRPRDRTFNEQFF TGTGCCAGCAGACCCCGGGACAGGACATTCAATGAGCAGTTCTTC TRBJ2-1 few TRBD1 TRBV3-1
CASSPDTGYYEQYF TGTGCCAGCAGCCCCGACACCGGCTACTACGAGCAGTACTTC TRBJ2-7 NA NA TRBV7-6
CASRQLSSGDETQYF TGTGCCAGCAGACAATTATCTAGCGGGGACGAGACCCAGTACTTC TRBJ2-5 NA TRBD2 TRBV6-5
CASSLYRGDTQYF TGTGCCAGCAGCTTGTACAGGGGAGATACGCAGTATTTT TRBJ2-3 many TRBD1 TRBV7-9
CASSLAEGTEAFF TGTGCCAGCAGCTTAGCGGAGGGAACTGAAGCTTTCTTT TRBJ1-1 many NA TRBV7-9
CSVEEQGNTEAFF TGCAGCGTTGAAGAACAGGGGAACACTGAAGCTTTCTTT TRBJ1-1 many NA TRBV29-1
CASSYWDTSAEAFF TGTGCCAGCAGTTACTGGGACACCTCAGCTGAAGCTTTCTTT TRBJ1-1 many NA TRBV6-2/TRBV6-3
CASSEEPSGVSYNEQFF TGTGCCAGCAGTGAAGAGCCTAGCGGGGTCTCCTACAATGAGCAGTTCTTC TRBJ2-1 NA TRBD2 TRBV6-1
CASSQGGRTGKRNGYTF TGTGCCAGCAGCCAAGGAGGTCGGACAGGGAAGAGGAATGGCTACACCTTC TRBJ1-2 few TRBD1 TRBV14
CASSYGGEGNSPLHF TGTGCCAGCAGTTACGGAGGTGAGGGAAATTCACCCCTCCACTTT TRBJ1-6 NA NA TRBV6-2/TRBV6-3
CAVPGLATNNEQFF TGTGCCGTACCGGGACTAGCAACTAACAATGAGCAGTTCTTC TRBJ2-1 NA TRBD2 TRBV2
CASSPAGYEQYF TGCGCCAGCAGCCCGGCTGGCTACGAGCAGTACTTC TRBJ2-7 once NA TRBV5-1
CASANLPGATYEQYF TGTGCCAGCGCCAACCTCCCCGGCGCGACCTACGAGCAGTACTTC TRBJ2-7 NA NA TRBV28
CASSPRAGSNEKLFF TGTGCCAGCTCACCTAGAGCGGGGTCTAATGAAAAACTGTTTTTT TRBJ1-4 NA NA TRBV18
CASSPNPNYGYTF TGTGCCAGCAGTCCCAATCCTAACTATGGCTACACCTTC TRBJ1-2 few NA TRBV28
CSALESGGSNTEAFF TGCAGCGCACTTGAGTCAGGAGGTTCGAACACTGAAGCTTTCTTT TRBJ1-1 few NA TRBV29-1
CASSPGPTNLNQPQHF TGTGCCAGCTCACCGGGGCCCACCAACCTCAATCAGCCCCAGCATTTT TRBJ1-5 few NA TRBV18
CASSRTGGEQYF TGTGCCAGCAGTCGCACAGGGGGCGAGCAGTACTTC TRBJ2-7 NA TRBD1 TRBV12-3/TRBV12-4
CASSEARTNSPLHF TGTGCCAGCAGTGAAGCGCGGACTAATTCACCCCTCCACTTT TRBJ1-6 NA NA TRBV2
CASSQENTQYF TGCGCCAGCAGCCAAGAAAATACGCAGTATTTT TRBJ2-3 NA NA TRBV4-1
CASSFRTSGDAEQFF TGTGCCAGCAGTTTCCGGACTAGCGGGGACGCCGAGCAGTTCTTC TRBJ2-1 many TRBD2 TRBV12-3/TRBV12-4
CASSFLFGTGNNEQFF TGTGCCAGCAGCTTTTTGTTTGGGACAGGGAACAATGAGCAGTTCTTC TRBJ2-1 few TRBD1 TRBV7-9
CASSPGQGTNTEAFF TGTGCCAGCAGCCCTGGACAGGGGACGAACACTGAAGCTTTCTTT TRBJ1-1 many TRBD1 TRBV7-6
CAIKAGQVYNEQFF TGTGCCATCAAGGCGGGACAGGTATACAATGAGCAGTTCTTC TRBJ2-1 few TRBD1 TRBV10-3